This T cell receptor beta chain appears in the sequencing data of a study of blood T cell repertoires in COVID-19 (TCRdb year 2020). With respect to the entire study: The collaborator samples originated in the United States, Italy and Spain and spanned the acute and convalescent phases of COVID-19. The prospective study material was composed of cDNA or gDNA derived from T cells, B-cell-depleted T cells, or PBMCs. The dataset comprised deeply sampled blood TCRbeta repertoires from subjects exposed to, actively infected with, or recovered from COVID-19. A freely available public database, intended as a resource for researchers studying the immune response to SARS-CoV-2, is where the repertoires were released. Samples were obtained from the ongoing ImmuneRACE study (first 160 participants) and from roughly 1,300 subjects provided by 6 global collaborators. Sample metadata almost always included a de-identified subject ID, COVID-19 status, age in years and sex. Where available, HLA class I and class II types were taken from metadata supplied by the sample provider and were not determined by assay-based typing. Broad study findings and their caveats: Clinical and demographic metadata were provided uncurated, with the amount varying by source and participant.

Remarks on this clone: This clone's antigen is unknown. It has no much larger one-base neighbor in the sample; base qualities were not kept.

At one collaborating source in Seattle, patients were enrolled during active infection and were followed longitudinally through the course of disease. Collaborating institutions collected whole blood in K2EDTA tubes following their own protocols. For TCRbeta analysis, collaborators shipped samples as frozen whole blood, isolated PBMCs, or DNA extracted from either of those sample types. The immunoSEQ Assay, a bias-controlled multiplex PCR, was used to amplify TCRbeta CDR3 regions from genomic DNA. For the original study's pipeline: The number of nucleated cells in each sample was estimated from the amplification of reference gene primers within the assay. Sequence reads were collapsed and filtered to measure the absolute abundance of every unique TCRbeta CDR3 rearrangement. For each sample, productive Simpson clonality was calculated by taking the square root of Simpson's diversity index across productive rearrangements. TCRdb took this table from immuneACCESS and kept in-frame rearrangements with V and J called. Such tables lack part of the clones; where checked against another copy, unresolved V genes explain under half of the gap, and the rest is unexplained. V, J and clone size were drawn from that table, and D and trimming were deduced from the DNA. The sample table shows around 310,000 clones, and 90% are seen once. The leading ten clones occupy approximately 0.98% of the sample.

The sample consisted of peripheral blood. The sequence derives from a woman in her thirties or forties with COVID-19, enrolled during active disease.

The DNA sequence reads TGTGCCAGCAGTTTATTCCCGGCGGCTGAAGCTTTCTTT. Its protein is CASSLFPAAEAFF. The sequence is built from TRBV27 and TRBJ1-1; no D gene call is confident. Looking up the germline V gene (reference sequence) yields CDR1 MNHEY and CDR2 SMNVEV. From the cysteine through the phenylalanine, the CDR3 covers 13 amino acids. The kept DNA is CDR3 alone, 39 bases in frame from the first base. Deletion took 1 base off V and 6 bases off J, with a span of 9 bases between the germline ends.